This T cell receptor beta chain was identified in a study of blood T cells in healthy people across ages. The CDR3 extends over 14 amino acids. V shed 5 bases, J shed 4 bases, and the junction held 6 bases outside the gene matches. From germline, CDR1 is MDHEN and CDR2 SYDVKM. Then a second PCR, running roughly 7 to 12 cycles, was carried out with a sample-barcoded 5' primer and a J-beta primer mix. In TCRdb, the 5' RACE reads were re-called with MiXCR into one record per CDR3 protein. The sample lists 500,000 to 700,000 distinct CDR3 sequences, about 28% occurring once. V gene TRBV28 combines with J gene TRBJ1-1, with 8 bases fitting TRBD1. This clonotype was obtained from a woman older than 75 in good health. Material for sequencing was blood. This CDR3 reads CASSPDRVGTEAFF. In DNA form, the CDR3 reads TGTGCCAGCAGTCCGGACAGGGTGGGCACTGAAGCTTTCTTT.